This T cell receptor (beta chain) was captured in a study of cytomegalovirus exposure and HLA in healthy donors (dated by TCRdb to 2017 to 2019). Regarding the study in general: An earlier analysis of roughly 610 of the donors reported around 280 Gb of sequence data and 95 million to 130 million unique TCR beta sequences obtained from around 180 million T cells. An early release covering 500 to 750 HLA-typed donors comprised about 290 gigabases of sequencing data and approximately 80 million unique TCR sequences. The study profiled the T cell repertoires of under 700 subjects by immunosequencing and related them to cytomegalovirus serostatus. High-throughput TCR immunosequencing, statistical association of individual TCRs with disease status, and machine learning were combined to predict cytomegalovirus infection status. An earlier analysis of 500 to 750 of the donors applied high-throughput TCR beta sequencing to assess whether each TCR beta V gene segment acted as functional or pseudogenic. Both class I and class II loci were covered by HLA typing, at four-digit resolution. The study was designed to test whether signatures of past pathogen exposure could be identified by cataloging public T cell receptors. Donor age, sex, ethnicity and CMV serostatus were compiled together with the repertoire data. Among around 400 genotyped donors of the cohort, an average of approximately 240,000 unique TCR beta nucleotide sequences was sequenced per donor, of which about 19% were non-productive. Typing coverage varied by locus: roughly 620-640 donors for A, B, C, DRB1 and DQB1; roughly 510 for DQA1; over 600 for DPA1; about 450 for DPB1. Among the approximately 400 genotyped donors, 75% to 90% belonged to the genetic ancestry cluster associated with self-reported Caucasian donors. Along with the approximately 620-subject first cohort, a separate validation cohort of around 120 different subjects was used. Four to six DR-DQ haplotypes were handled as single units for association and clustering, since linkage in the cohort was strong. Every repertoire in the discovery cohort had been generated on one and the same sequencing platform. A later genetic analysis took genome-wide SNP genotypes for about three fifths of the roughly 700 donors and used that subset as a discovery cohort. Rather than using new phenotypic data, the later analysis identified candidate immune exposures from TCR beta sequences and from how often those sequences occurred across donors. To study patterns of TCR occurrence, a later analysis re-analyzed previously published TCR beta repertoires from around 660 donors and added high-resolution HLA genotyping. The full study reports these points: A later genetic analysis associated a missense DCLRE1C variant with V-gene and J-gene trimming of TCR beta chains, and an independent cohort replicated the association. In an earlier analysis of about 600 of the donors, most TCR beta V segments appeared in productive rearrangements about 90% or about 30% of the time, broadly matching IMGT annotations. Around 16 rarely observed V segments, including chromosome 9 orphons, were excluded from the earlier analysis of approximately 600 of the donors because counts were too low. A later analysis found that HLA-associated TCR beta chains were more clonally expanded and had lower generation probabilities than equally common non-associated chains. Only TCR beta chains were sequenced in this cohort, and the absence of alpha or paired-chain data limited detectable features. A group of highly shared sequence variants was considered likely to be a technical artifact of the sequencing pipeline. According to a later analysis, parvovirus B19, influenza, CMV and Epstein-Barr virus appeared linked to several top co-occurrence clusters. Because the 87-base-pair reads could not distinguish some IMGT-functional V segments, including TRBV6-2 and TRBV6-3, those segments were excluded. A few of the identified cytomegalovirus-associated TCR beta chains were confirmed in vitro to be specific for cytomegalovirus antigens. Linkage disequilibrium might explain the correlated functional status among segregating V segments, but an unknown experimental factor could not be excluded. A further reported finding was that TCR beta sequences accurately predicted the HLA-A and HLA-B alleles for most subjects in the first cohort. The study listed 150 to 200 TCR beta chains as associated with cytomegalovirus. In a later analysis, TCR association rates were found to vary across HLA loci, with the most associated TCRs seen for DRB1 alleles and the fewest for HLA-C alleles. HLA typing was unavailable for some donors at each locus, so association tests used only the typed subset. The authors suggested that the approach could potentially be extended to other disease states and immunological phenotypes. Strong co-occurrence of HLA alleles, especially DR and DQ, made assigning TCR associations to individual alleles difficult. Most TCR sequences were observed very rarely across donors, whereas some public TCRs were present in many individuals. Specific HLA alleles were associated with over 15,000 TCR beta sequences at a false discovery rate of 0.05 in a later analysis. The classifier was reported to diagnose cytomegalovirus status with high specificity and sensitivity in both the original cohort and the validation cohort. Immune exposure information for the cohort was limited to CMV serostatus. Most CMV-associated TCR beta chains appeared to be HLA-restricted in a later analysis, and the HLA associations seemed to be driven largely by CMV exposure. A later genetic analysis reported fewer N-insertions in productive TCRs among donors in an Asian-associated ancestry cluster than the roughly 700-donor mean. Presence/absence analyses assumed roughly uniform sequencing depth across donors, an assumption that may not hold.

The cohort comprised around 690 healthy bone marrow donors. Cohort members were all nominally healthy when sampled, although unrecorded immune exposures were likely present. The donor tested CMV seronegative, placing the donor among the approximately 400 seronegative members of the cohort. A peripheral blood sample was provided by each donor, and peripheral blood mononuclear cells were used for TCR beta sequencing. The Qiagen DNeasy Blood Extraction Kit was used to extract genomic DNA from the blood cell samples. Library preparation used the immunoSEQ multiplex PCR assay. For the multiplex PCR, a mixture combining 60 forward primers for TCR Vbeta segments and 13 reverse primers for TCR Jbeta segments was used. A multiplex PCR assay on genomic DNA amplified the CDR3 region of rearranged TCR beta genes. Amplified TCR beta libraries were sequenced as 87-base-pair reads on the Illumina HiSeq System. The authors' pipeline ran thus. A later analysis counted approximately 74 million unique TCR beta chains across the roughly 700 repertoires, and approximately 11 million of these chains were shared by at least two donors. Raw reads were error-corrected and collapsed into unique sequences with a nearest-neighbor algorithm that merged closely related sequences to remove PCR and sequencing errors. To assign V, D and J gene segments, CDR3 sequences were aligned to IMGT reference sequences. Each retained sequence needed at least a six-nucleotide match to both a V gene segment and a J gene segment. A rearrangement was called productive if the CDR3 had no stop codons and remained in frame with V and J, and every other rearrangement was called non-productive. CDR3 was defined according to IMGT convention as the region running from the second conserved V-encoded cysteine to the conserved J-encoded phenylalanine. In an earlier analysis of around 600 of the donors, sequences lacking an unambiguous match to a single V gene segment were excluded. In an earlier analysis of 587 of the donors, V segments were called functional above 56.7% productive rearrangements and were called segregating when the between-donor standard deviation exceeded 5%. A statistical classification framework was built to diagnose cytomegalovirus status from the catalog of TCR beta chain sequences. A later analysis assigned V and J genes by comparing TCR nucleotide sequences with IMGT/GENE-DB human TR gene sequences. The TCRdist pipeline was used in a later analysis to assign CDR3 sequences and most-parsimonious VDJ recombination scenarios. In a later analysis, each TCR beta chain was defined by its CDR3 amino acid sequence together with its V-gene family, and reads without a unique V-gene family were excluded. In a later analysis, 550 to 650 highly shared, low-generation-probability nucleotide sequences were removed to address suspected cross-contamination and a sequencing artifact. In a later analysis, a clonal expansion index for each public chain was calculated from normalized within-repertoire ranks of inferred template counts. In a later analysis, generation probabilities were computed with a VDJ recombination model fitted to out-of-frame rearrangements, and the resulting probabilities were checked against IGoR. In a later analysis, hypergeometric tests were used to score TCR-TCR, TCR-HLA and TCR-CMV co-occurrence, with a repertoire-size bias correction applied to TCR pairs. To estimate false discovery rates, a later analysis permuted the HLA or CMV assignments 20 times. A later analysis grouped co-occurring TCRs with DBSCAN, adding TCRdist sequence similarity when clustering within HLA-allele-positive subsets. Repertoires with fewer than 30,000 or more than 120,000 public chains were left out of co-occurrence clustering, as were about 5 repertoires with anomalous nucleotide sharing. In its TCRdb copy, this immuneACCESS table keeps in-frame sequences only and misses some clones. Where compared with another copy, unresolved V genes explain less than half of these, and the others have no known cause. That table is the source of V, J and clone size, and D and trimming were worked out from the DNA. In this sample the table shows 100,000 to 150,000 clones, about 76% of which occur a single time. About 0.71% of the sample is in the top ten clones.

From cysteine to phenylalanine, the CDR3 is 15 amino acids long. Of all the DNA, just the CDR3 is kept, 45 bases in frame from base 1. At the junction V is shortened by 5 bases and J by 9 bases; bases outside the gene matches: 14. CDR1 and CDR2 are drawn from the germline V gene (reference sequence): SEHNR, FQNEAQ. On this clone itself: Its target antigen remains unknown. Nothing much larger sits one base from this clone, and base qualities are not available.

Sample: PBMCs. The chain employs TRBV7-9 and TRBJ1-1, with 8 middle bases fitting TRBD1. The clonotype was recovered from a man aged 18 to 29 in good health and CMV-seronegative. The nucleotide sequence is TGTGCCAGCAGCGACCGGGACAGGCGAGAGGCTCAAGCTTTCTTT. Translated, this is CASSDRDRREAQAFF.